This T cell receptor beta chain was sequenced for a study of memory CD8 T cells in hepatitis C reinfection. Study details: Between 55 and 20 weeks before reinfection detection, pre-reinfection samples were drawn. Study results and caveats: With 5 or 6 donors, public clonotype conclusions could not be definitive.

Note on this clone: What it binds is unknown.

V was pared by 3 bases and J by 6 bases, with 8 bases of the junction left unmatched. The CDR3 is made up of 16 amino acids. The germline V gene encodes CDR1 LNHDA and CDR2 SQIVND (reference sequence). Time point given: pre-reinfection, 55 to 20 weeks before reinfection detection. The sorted cells went straight to TCR sequencing with no prior in vitro expansion. Total naive CD8 T cells were sorted as viable CD3+ CD8+ CD45RO- cells from a couple of donors. Sequencing was performed with immunoSEQ multiplex PCR; in TCRdb, only in-frame clones are kept and a portion is missing. The sample shows over 45,000 clones, around nine tenths of them seen only once.

This clonotype was sampled from a man between 18 and 29 years old with hepatitis C virus infection. V is TRBV19 and J is TRBJ1-5; TRBD1 agrees at 10 bases. Material for sequencing was naive CD8+ T cells sorted from blood. The CDR3 sequence: CASSIGDRGRGQPQHF. CDR3 coding DNA: TGTGCCAGTAGTATTGGCGACAGGGGGCGAGGTCAGCCCCAGCATTTT.